The next 14 T cell receptor beta chains were all read from a single sample in a study of T cell repertoires in aging, cancer and after chemotherapy. Amplification of TCR beta used genomic DNA extracted from peripheral blood. Rearranged V-D-J TRB sequences were amplified with a mixed TRB-A/B primer pool. Each CDR3 protein gets one entry after TCRdb re-called the multiplex PCR reads with MiXCR. The top ten hold about 26% of the sample, which has about 2,000 distinct CDR3 sequences, under 20% seen once. The specimen sequenced was blood. These receptors were taken from a human donor with a solid tumor.

Sample share makes this clonotype large (0.1 to 1%). This chain uses TRBV6-5 with TRBJ1-6, with unresolved D. This CDR3 is 14 amino acids long. The V end was cut by 6 bases, the J end by 9 bases, with 15 bases between. Germline V gene data show CDR1 as MNHEY and CDR2 as SVGAGI. CDR3 sequence (DNA): TGTGCCAGCAGCCCCCAGCAGGTCGGTTCACCCCTCCACTTT. Translation gives CASSPQQVGSPLHF.

By proportion, this clonotype is medium-sized. The chain joins TRBV19 to TRBJ1-1, with 7 bases lining up with TRBD1. The V and J ends lost 6 bases and 7 bases, in that order; junction bases with no gene match: 8. Germline V gene data show CDR1 as LNHDA and CDR2 as SQIVND (reference sequence). The CDR3 covers 13 residues. The CDR3 sequence is CASSVQRDSEAFF. In DNA, the CDR3 is TGTGCCAGTAGCGTACAGAGGGACAGTGAAGCTTTCTTT. The full variable domain, in which reference TRBV19 and TRBJ1-1 provide the parts outside the CDR3, is DGGITQSPKYLFRKEGQNVTLSCEQNLNHDAMYWYRQDPGQGLRLIYYSQIVNDFQKGDIAEGYSVSREKKESFPLTVTSAQKNPTAFYLCASSVQRDSEAFFGQGTRLTVV.

In its sample, this clonotype is large (0.1 to 1%). The rearrangement links TRBV30 to TRBJ2-7; TRBD2 aligns across 7 bases. The CDR3 length is 14 residues. The germline CDR1 and CDR2 sequences are GTSNPN and SVGIG (reference sequence). V gave up 0 bases and J gave up 6 bases; unmatched junction bases: 8. Here the CDR3 reads CAWSVGLVIAEQYF. CDR3 in DNA: TGTGCCTGGAGTGTCGGACTAGTAATTGCCGAGCAGTACTTC.

The J gene is TRBJ2-7, the V gene TRBV27, with 13 nucleotides matching TRBD2. CDR1 is MNHEY, CDR2 SMNVEV, per germline (reference sequence). Germline trimming cut 3 bases from V and 9 bases from J; bases unmatched to any gene: 5. The CDR3 is made up of 14 amino acids. CDR3 amino acids: CASSLGLAGLGQYF. Written as DNA, the CDR3 is TGTGCCAGCAGTTTGGGACTAGCGGGGCTGGGGCAGTACTTC.

In regard to this clonotype: One base away lies a much larger clone, so this may be a sequencing read error. This rearrangement joins TRBV20-1 to TRBJ2-5, with 14 nucleotides matching TRBD2. CDR3 length equals 18 residues. Looked up from germline, CDR1 is DFQATT and CDR2 is SNEGSKA (reference sequence). This chain's CDR3 is CSARTGLAGGLWGQTHYF. CDR3 bases: TGCAGTGCTAGGACAGGACTAGCGGGGGGCCTTTGGGGACAGACCCATTACTTC.

This clonotype is medium-sized by share. The CDR3 nucleotides read TGTGCCAGCAGTTACCCGGGACAGGGAAGAAGCTCCTACAATGAGCAGTTCTTC. Encoded protein: CASSYPGQGRSSYNEQFF. This chain connects TRBV6-2 or TRBV6-3 to TRBJ2-1, with 9 positions matching TRBD1. CDR1 and CDR2 from the germline V gene are MNHEY and SVGEGT. The V and J ends lost 2 bases and 0 bases, in that order; junction bases with no gene match: 8. CDR3 size: 18 residues.

Sample share makes this clonotype large. The chain uses TRBV6-1 and TRBJ1-2, with D possibly being TRBD1 (6 bases). The germline CDR1 and CDR2 sequences are MNHNS and SASEGT. The CDR3 length is 13 residues. Trimming removed 5 bases from V and 1 base from J, with 8 bases in between. The CDR3 DNA follows: TGTGCCAGCAGTCAGGGGAGTAACTATGGCTACACCTTC. This sequence encodes CASSQGSNYGYTF.

The V call is TRBV6-5, the J call TRBJ2-1; 11 bases map to TRBD2. The CDR3 runs 16 residues. V shed 1 base and J 5 bases; nucleotides not matched to a gene: 4. Germline CDR1 and CDR2: MNHEY and SVGAGI. This CDR3 is CASSYFGTSGHNEQFF. In DNA form, the CDR3 reads TGTGCCAGCAGTTACTTCGGGACTAGCGGCCACAATGAGCAGTTCTTC.

This clonotype is medium-sized in the sample. V and J are TRBV19 and TRBJ1-1; a possible D gene is TRBD1 (6 bases). This CDR3 comprises 13 residues. The germline gives CDR1 LNHDA, CDR2 SQIVND (reference sequence). Trimming removed 4 bases from V and 5 bases from J, with 11 bases in between. In DNA, the CDR3 is TGTGCCAGTAGTACCGACAGGTCAACTGAAGCTTTCTTT. Translation: CASSTDRSTEAFF.

The chain couples TRBV6-4 to TRBJ2-3; maybe TRBD2 (6 bases). The V gene lost 4 bases and the J gene lost 2 bases, with 13 bases spanning the gap. Germline values: CDR1 MRHNA, CDR2 SNTAGT. The CDR3 runs 15 residues. This CDR3 reads CASSGASAATDTQYF. Here the CDR3 DNA reads TGTGCCAGCAGTGGGGCTAGCGCCGCCACAGATACGCAGTATTTT.

With regard to this clonotype: Compared with germline, one end of the junction differs, possibly owing to a read error. The chain employs TRBV5-1 and TRBJ1-6, with TRBD1 matching over 7 bases. This CDR3 is 16 amino acids long. CDR1 is SGHRS and CDR2 is YFSETQ in the germline V gene. Written as DNA, the CDR3 is TGTGCCAGCAGCTCCCGACAGGGCCCCTATAATTCACCCATCCACTTT. It is translated as CASSSRQGPYNSPIHF.

This clonotype qualifies as medium-sized. This rearrangement joins TRBV20-1 to TRBJ2-2; D tentatively reads TRBD1 or TRBD2 (5 bases each). CDR3 length equals 14 residues. Germline values: CDR1 DFQATT, CDR2 SNEGSKA (reference sequence). The ends were cut back, 4 bases at V and 12 bases at J, with 21 bases in the middle. The CDR3 coding sequence is TGCAGTGCTACCGGGACGGGCATTTCAGGTCAGCTGTTTTTT. Protein sequence: CSATGTGISGQLFF.

This clonotype was counted at least ten times. The chain carries TRBV7-2 and TRBJ1-1, with D tentatively TRBD1 (6 bases). The CDR3 has 13 amino acids. Per germline, CDR1 SGHTA and CDR2 FQGNSA. V was cut by 5 bases and J by 7 bases, with 14 bases left in between. CDR3 protein: CASSITGTGEAFF. As DNA, the CDR3 is TGTGCCAGCAGCATAACAGGGACGGGTGAAGCTTTCTTT.

This clonotype is medium-sized by share. V and J are TRBV27 and TRBJ1-5; no firm D call. The germline gives CDR1 MNHEY, CDR2 SMNVEV (reference sequence). The V end lost 2 bases, the J end lost 4 bases, and 6 bases lay between the germline ends. This CDR3 spans 13 amino acids. CDR3 region: CASSLNQNQPQHF. The CDR3 bases are TGTGCCAGCAGTTTAAACCAAAATCAGCCCCAGCATTTT.